This T cell receptor beta chain was recovered during a study of vaccination effects on CD4 cells after COVID-19. As regards this clone: The antigen is undetermined.

Before sequencing, viral peptide pools were used by the ViraFEST assay to expand antigen-specific CD4+ T cells. Following 10 days of culture, CD4+ T cells were isolated. Each vaccine recipient was nucleocapsid antibody negative and had no prior SARS-CoV-2 infection. A half-medium replacement with IL-2 medium was carried out on days 3 and 7. The J segment lost 9 bases and the V segment lost 6 bases, leaving 4 bases of the junction unmatched. From germline, CDR1 is MNHEY and CDR2 SVGEGT. This CDR3 is 14 amino acids long. Libraries were prepared by immunoSEQ multiplex PCR; TCRdb keeps only in-frame clonotypes and omits some of them. The table records 30,000 to 40,000 clones, around 73% of them present only once. General study results and limits: Convalescent patients were scarce, and early post-infection timepoints were absent.

The material sequenced was CD4+ T cells from PBMCs cultured with HCoV-OC43 spike peptides, taken before COVID-19 vaccination. The subset is: HCoV-OC43 spike overlapping peptide pool stimulation. The clonotype originates from a human donor who received a COVID-19 vaccine. The chain links TRBV6-2 or TRBV6-3 to TRBJ2-5; 16 bases agree with TRBD2. This chain's CDR3 is CASSSGTSGGAQYF. The CDR3 nucleotides read TGTGCCAGCAGCTCCGGGACTAGCGGGGGGGCCCAGTACTTC.